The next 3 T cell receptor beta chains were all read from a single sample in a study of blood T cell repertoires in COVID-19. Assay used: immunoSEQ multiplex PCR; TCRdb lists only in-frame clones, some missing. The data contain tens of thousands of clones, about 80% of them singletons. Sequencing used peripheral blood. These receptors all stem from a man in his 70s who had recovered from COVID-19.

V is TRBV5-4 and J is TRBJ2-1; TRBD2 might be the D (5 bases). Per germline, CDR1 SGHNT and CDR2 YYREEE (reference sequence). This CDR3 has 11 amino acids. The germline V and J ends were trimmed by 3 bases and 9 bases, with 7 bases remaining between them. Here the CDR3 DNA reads TGTGCCAGCAGCTCTGGAGGTGAGCAGTTCTTC. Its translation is CASSSGGEQFF.

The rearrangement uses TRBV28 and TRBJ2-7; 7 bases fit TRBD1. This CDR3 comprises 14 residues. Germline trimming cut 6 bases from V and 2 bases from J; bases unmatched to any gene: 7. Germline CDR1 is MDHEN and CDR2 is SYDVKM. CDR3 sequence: CASRPPGGTYEQYF. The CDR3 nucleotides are TGTGCCAGCAGACCACCAGGGGGAACCTACGAGCAGTACTTC.

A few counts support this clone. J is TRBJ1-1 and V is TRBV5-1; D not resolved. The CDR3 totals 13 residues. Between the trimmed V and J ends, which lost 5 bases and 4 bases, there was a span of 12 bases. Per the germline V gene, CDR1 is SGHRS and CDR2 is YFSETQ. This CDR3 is CASSIISGTEAFF. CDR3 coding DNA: TGCGCCAGCAGTATCATTTCGGGCACTGAAGCTTTCTTT.